One and the same sample provided the 23 T cell receptor beta chains below, sequenced in a study of blood T cell repertoires in COVID-19. TCRdb keeps only in-frame clones here, not all; method: immunoSEQ multiplex PCR. The sample has a few hundred thousand clones; 82% are singletons. Sequenced input: peripheral blood. Source of these receptors: a woman aged 18-35 years with acute or convalescent COVID-19.

This chain joins TRBV19 and TRBJ1-2; D possibly corresponds to TRBD1 (6 bases). Germline-derived CDR1 and CDR2 are LNHDA and SQIVND (reference sequence). Deletions cut 0 bases from V and 2 bases from J, with 13 bases between. There are 16 residues in the CDR3. CDR3 amino acids: CASSIEDRSINYGYTF. CDR3 coding DNA: TGTGCCAGTAGTATAGAAGACAGGTCCATCAACTATGGCTACACCTTC.

The chain is built from TRBV5-1 and TRBJ2-7; TRBD1 agrees at 7 bases. Per germline, CDR1 SGHRS and CDR2 YFSETQ. Trimming cost V 4 bases and J 1 base; bases outside gene matches: 11. The CDR3 runs 16 residues. This CDR3 is CASSTETGTVSYEQYF. The DNA of the CDR3 is TGCGCCAGCAGCACCGAGACAGGGACCGTTTCCTACGAGCAGTACTTC.

V is TRBV19 and J is TRBJ1-1, with unresolved D. The CDR3 has 13 amino acids. The V end was cut by 7 bases, the J end by 1 base, with 10 bases between. CDR1 and CDR2 from the germline V gene are LNHDA and SQIVND (reference sequence). The chain's CDR3 is CASMEIKNTEAFF. The CDR3 DNA sequence: TGTGCCAGTATGGAGATAAAGAACACTGAAGCTTTCTTT.

The CDR3 DNA follows: TGTGCCACCAGCAGAGATCGGTCAGCGGGCCGGGGGGGGAGGAATCAGCCCCAGCATTTT. It yields the protein CATSRDRSAGRGGRNQPQHF. This sequence joins TRBV15 and TRBJ1-5, with D possibly being TRBD1 (5 bases). CDR1 and CDR2 (germline): LNHNV, YYDKDF (reference sequence). Trimming pared 0 bases from V and 4 bases from J, leaving 25 bases between. This CDR3 contains 20 residues.

This clone came up a few times. The chain combines TRBV19 with TRBJ2-7; D remains ambiguous. V was shortened by 4 bases and J by 0 bases, with 16 bases between the two germline ends. CDR3 length equals 16 residues. CDR1 and CDR2 from the germline V gene are LNHDA and SQIVND (reference sequence). As DNA, the CDR3 is TGTGCCAGTAGTAAAGGAGCCTTCGAAAGCTCCTACGAGCAGTACTTC. Protein: CASSKGAFESSYEQYF.

The J gene is TRBJ1-6, the V gene TRBV19; D is uncertain. V shed 1 base and J shed 10 bases, with 5 bases lying between them. CDR1 LNHDA and CDR2 SQIVND come from the germline V gene (reference sequence). This CDR3 region has 12 residues. The CDR3 loop reads CASSIGASPLHF. CDR3 nucleotide sequence: TGTGCCAGTAGTATAGGGGCGTCACCCCTCCACTTT.

The chain recombines TRBV27 with TRBJ2-3, with 7 nucleotides matching TRBD1. After removal of 6 bases from V and 0 bases from J, the junction contained 6 bases not matched to a gene. The CDR3 is 15 amino acids. Germline V CDR1 and CDR2: MNHEY, SMNVEV (reference sequence). This chain's CDR3 is CASSPDRLSTDTQYF. CDR3 DNA: TGTGCCAGCAGCCCGGACAGGCTAAGCACAGATACGCAGTATTTT.

The chain recombines TRBV6-4 with TRBJ2-7; 9 nucleotides match TRBD1. This CDR3 contains 13 residues. V lost 5 bases, J lost 7 bases, and 6 bases stayed unmatched. Germline CDR1 is MRHNA and CDR2 is SNTAGT. CDR3 region: CASSQTGGGEQYF. CDR3 DNA sequence: TGTGCCAGCAGTCAAACAGGGGGCGGGGAGCAGTACTTC.

This clone was counted once. The rearrangement uses TRBV28 and TRBJ1-4; tentative D call: TRBD1 (6 bases). Trimming stripped 10 bases from V and 4 bases from J, with 13 bases between. The CDR3 runs 13 residues. Germline V CDR1 and CDR2: MDHEN, SYDVKM. DNA of the CDR3: TGTGCCACCGGAGGACAGTTTAATGAAAAACTGTTTTTT. Amino acid sequence: CATGGQFNEKLFF.

This clone has a single count. The chain links TRBV7-9 to TRBJ1-5; unclear D gene. This CDR3 is built from 15 residues. Per the germline V gene, CDR1 is SEHNR and CDR2 is FQNEAQ (reference sequence). Trimming took off 1 base at V and 8 bases at J, with 15 bases between the two ends. The CDR3 coding sequence is TGTGCCAGCAGCTTAGGGGCACAGACGAAGGAGCCCCAGCATTTT. As protein: CASSLGAQTKEPQHF.

This sequence joins TRBV6-5 and TRBJ1-1, with D possibly TRBD1 on 5 matching bases. The CDR3 runs 13 residues. Germline V gene data show CDR1 as MNHEY and CDR2 as SVGAGI. The V end lost 4 bases, the J end lost 0 bases, and 6 bases lay between the germline ends. The CDR3 loop reads CASSLTVNTEAFF. The CDR3 DNA sequence: TGTGCCAGCAGTTTGACAGTGAACACTGAAGCTTTCTTT.

The V gene is TRBV4-3, the J gene TRBJ1-1, with unresolved D. Germline V gene sequence: CDR1 LGHNA, CDR2 YSLEER. The CDR3 has 13 residues. V lost 1 base and J 5 bases, leaving 8 bases between the germline ends. In DNA form, the CDR3 reads TGCGCCAGCAGCCAAGGTGTAGTAACTGAAGCTTTCTTT. It yields the protein CASSQGVVTEAFF.

The chain couples TRBV4-1 to TRBJ2-5, with D possibly TRBD1 on 6 matching bases. The CDR3 loop spans 14 amino acids. CDR1 is MGHRA, CDR2 YSYEKL, per germline. Trimming took off 2 bases at V and 2 bases at J, with 9 bases between the two ends. Written as DNA, the CDR3 is TGCGCCAGCAGCCAATCAGGGGTACAAGAGACCCAGTACTTC. It codes for CASSQSGVQETQYF.

The rearrangement joins TRBV15 to TRBJ2-3, with D maybe TRBD2 (6 bases). This CDR3 has 17 residues. Germline loops: CDR1 LNHNV, CDR2 YYDKDF (reference sequence). V was pared by 1 base and J by 4 bases, with 18 bases between. CDR3 sequence reads: CATSRGQVGTRSDTQYF. The CDR3 region has the DNA TGTGCCACCAGCAGAGGGCAGGTCGGGACTCGTTCAGATACGCAGTATTTT.

The chain carries TRBV19 and TRBJ1-2; 7 bases match TRBD1. This CDR3 region has 12 residues. Germline V gene data show CDR1 as LNHDA and CDR2 as SQIVND (reference sequence). V gave up 6 bases and J gave up 3 bases; unmatched junction bases: 1. CDR3 nucleotides: TGTGCCAGTAGCACAGGGGACTATGGCTACACCTTC. The encoded protein is CASSTGDYGYTF.

The chain carries TRBV5-1 and TRBJ1-4, with D possibly TRBD1 on 6 matching bases. The length of the CDR3 is 16 residues. Trimming left V 4 bases short and J 4 bases short, with 17 bases between. Germline-derived CDR1 and CDR2 are SGHRS and YFSETQ. The CDR3 sequence: CASSPEPDSFNEKLFF. The DNA of the CDR3 is TGCGCCAGCAGCCCGGAGCCGGACAGTTTTAATGAAAAACTGTTTTTT.

This clone showed up just once. This rearrangement joins TRBV14 to TRBJ2-5, with 10 nucleotides matching TRBD1. Per germline, CDR1 SGHDN and CDR2 FVKESK. Trimming cost V 7 bases and J 2 bases; bases outside gene matches: 4. CDR3 length equals 14 residues. Here the CDR3 reads CASNRQGAQETQYF. In DNA form, the CDR3 reads TGTGCCAGCAACAGACAGGGGGCGCAAGAGACCCAGTACTTC.

A few counts support this clone. The rearrangement uses TRBV21-1 and TRBJ2-7; TRBD2, as called in the table, went unchecked against the DNA. TRBV21-1 is recorded as a pseudogene. The CDR3 is 20 amino acids. The DNA for the CDR3 is TGTGCCAGCAGCAAAAGCTCCGCCTATGGGGGAGGATTCACCCCCTACGAGCAGTACTTC. It encodes CASSKSSAYGGGFTPYEQYF.

V usage is TRBV28 and J usage is TRBJ1-4; TRBD1 agrees at 7 bases. V lost 3 bases to trimming and J lost 10 bases; unmatched junction nucleotides: 11. Germline V gene lookup returns CDR1 MDHEN and CDR2 SYDVKM. CDR3 length: 15 residues. The CDR3 DNA reads as TGTGCCAGCAGTTTTGAGGGGGCCTCCCAGGGAAAACTGTTTTTT. This translates into CASSFEGASQGKLFF.

V and J are TRBV2 and TRBJ2-1; D is possibly TRBD1 (5 bases). This CDR3 has 15 residues. The germline CDR1 and CDR2 sequences are SNHLY and FYNNEI. Between the trimmed V and J ends, which lost 6 bases and 13 bases, there was a span of 25 bases. CDR3 residues: CASSAPGSLGPRQFF. CDR3 sequence (DNA): TGTGCCAGCAGCGCACCAGGGTCTTTGGGGCCACGTCAGTTCTTC.

The genes are TRBV10-3 and TRBJ2-7; the match to TRBD2 covers 12 bases. CDR1 and CDR2 from the germline V gene are ENHRY and SYGVKD. CDR3 length: 16 residues. V dropped 10 bases and J dropped 0; count of bases not matched to a gene: 10. The CDR3 here is CATRTSGARNSYEQYF. The CDR3 DNA reads TGTGCCACCAGGACTAGCGGGGCCCGAAACTCCTACGAGCAGTACTTC.

The CDR3 sequence is CATSTGNSGEQYF. DNA of the CDR3: TGTGCCACAAGTACGGGGAACTCGGGGGAGCAGTACTTC. The rearrangement joins TRBV11-2 to TRBJ2-7, with a tentative D call TRBD2 (5 bases). Germline CDR1 SGHAT, CDR2 FQNNGV. V lost 10 bases and J lost 7, with 20 bases in between. The CDR3 spans 13 residues.

CDR3 bases: TGTGCCAGCAGCCAGGGGGTTGCTAATGAAAAACTGTTTTTT. As protein: CASSQGVANEKLFF. V usage is TRBV9 and J usage is TRBJ1-4; 7 bases are shared with TRBD1. CDR3 length: 14 amino acids. Germline CDR1 is SGDLS and CDR2 is YYNGEE. V shed 4 bases, J shed 3 bases, and the junction held 3 bases outside the gene matches. Full variable domain (outside the CDR3, taken from reference TRBV9 and TRBJ1-4): DSGVTQTPKHLITATGQRVTLRCSPRSGDLSVYWYQQSLDQGLQFLIQYYNGEERAKGNILERFSAQQFPDLHSELNLSSLELGDSALYFCASSQGVANEKLFFGSGTQLSVL.